A single sample gave rise to the 15 T cell receptor beta chains below, sequenced in a study of cytomegalovirus exposure and HLA in healthy donors. It was with 60 Vbeta and 13 Jbeta primers that the PCR ran. TCRdb's table, derived via immunoSEQ multiplex PCR, lists solely in-frame clones and lacks some. The repertoire consists of approximately 120,000 clones, with over 70% occurring once and the leading ten covering about 3%. Material for sequencing was PBMCs. The receptors stem from a man aged 25-45 years in good health and CMV-seronegative.

The J gene is TRBJ2-5, the V gene TRBV9; TRBD1 agrees at 8 bases. The germline V gene encodes CDR1 SGDLS and CDR2 YYNGEE. The CDR3 contains 15 residues. J gave up 0 bases and V 3 bases, and 4 bases lay outside the gene matches. The CDR3 protein is CASSATGGNQETQYF. The DNA for the CDR3 is TGTGCCAGCAGCGCCACAGGGGGAAACCAAGAGACCCAGTACTTC. Complete variable domain (other parts from reference TRBV9 and TRBJ2-5): DSGVTQTPKHLITATGQRVTLRCSPRSGDLSVYWYQQSLDQGLQFLIQYYNGEERAKGNILERFSAQQFPDLHSELNLSSLELGDSALYFCASSATGGNQETQYFGPGTRLLVL.

This clone has a single count. A read error may account for a junction end that differs from germline. The chain employs TRBV7-2 and TRBJ2-4; TRBD2 might be the D (6 bases). CDR3 length: 16 amino acids. Germline V gene sequence: CDR1 SGHTA, CDR2 FQGNSA. The CDR3, as DNA: TGTGCCAGCAGCTTAATACTAGCCATAGCCAAAAACATCCAGTACTTC. Its translation: CASSLILAIAKNIQYF.

The chain joins TRBV5-1 to TRBJ1-4; 9 positions match TRBD1. Germline V gene data show CDR1 as SGHRS and CDR2 as YFSETQ. The CDR3 has 16 amino acids. Germline trimming cut 1 base from V and 4 bases from J; bases unmatched to any gene: 5. CDR3 DNA: TGCGCCAGCAGCTTGAGTTCGACAGGGGGTAATGAAAAACTGTTTTTT. Its protein is CASSLSSTGGNEKLFF. Full variable domain (outside the CDR3, taken from reference TRBV5-1 and TRBJ1-4): KAGVTQTPRYLIKTRGQQVTLSCSPISGHRSVSWYQQTPGQGLQFLFEYFSETQRNKGNFPGRFSGRQFSNSRSEMNVSTLELGDSALYLCASSLSSTGGNEKLFFGSGTQLSVL.

DNA for the CDR3: TGTGCCAGCAGTGAAGACGTTGGGGGAGGCCACGAGCAGTACTTC. Encoded protein: CASSEDVGGGHEQYF. J is TRBJ2-7 and V is TRBV6-1; tentatively, D is TRBD2 (6 bases). Trimming shortened V by 1 base and J by 5 bases, and 15 bases separated the two germline ends. CDR1 and CDR2 (germline): MNHNS, SASEGT. CDR3 length equals 15 residues.

The chain recombines TRBV2 with TRBJ2-7; TRBD2 might be the D (6 bases). CDR3 length: 11 residues. Looked up from germline, CDR1 is SNHLY and CDR2 is FYNNEI. V lost 11 bases and J 3 bases, leaving 11 bases between the germline ends. DNA of the CDR3: TGTGCCTCCCGGGAGAGCTACGAGCAGTACTTC. Translating gives CASRESYEQYF.

This rearrangement joins TRBV29-1 to TRBJ2-2; 8 nucleotides line up with TRBD1. This CDR3 region has 13 residues. Germline-derived CDR1 and CDR2 are SQVTM and ANQGSEA. The V and J ends lost 7 bases and 6 bases, in that order; junction bases with no gene match: 7. The CDR3 sequence is CSAGYRGAGELFF. The CDR3 coding sequence is TGCAGCGCTGGATACAGGGGGGCCGGGGAGCTGTTTTTT.

The gene calls are TRBV7-9 and TRBJ2-7, with D hard to call. There are 12 residues in the CDR3. V was shortened by 4 bases and J by 6 bases, with 10 bases between the two germline ends. Germline V gives CDR1 SEHNR, CDR2 FQNEAQ (reference sequence). For the CDR3, the DNA is TGTGCCAGCAGCTCCTCAATAGTCGAGCAGTACTTC. This translates into CASSSSIVEQYF.

The chain recombines TRBV19 with TRBJ1-5; 7 positions agree with TRBD1. CDR3 size: 17 residues. Trimming cost V 1 base and J 0 bases; bases outside gene matches: 6. From germline, CDR1 is LNHDA and CDR2 SQIVND (reference sequence). The CDR3 DNA sequence: TGTGCCAGTAGTATAGCCGGACAGGCATATAGCAATCAGCCCCAGCATTTT. Translation gives CASSIAGQAYSNQPQHF.

A single count supports this clone. J is TRBJ2-7 and V is TRBV18; D is perhaps TRBD1 (5 bases). Germline CDR1 is KGHSH and CDR2 is LQKENI. The CDR3 length is 14 residues. V was trimmed by 3 bases and J by 7 bases, leaving 16 bases between them. CDR3 nucleotide sequence: TGTGCCAGCTCACCTCCGCCGCTTAGGACAGAGCAGTACTTC. It yields the protein CASSPPPLRTEQYF.

The chain recombines TRBV5-1 with TRBJ2-1; D gene unclear. Germline-derived CDR1 and CDR2 are SGHRS and YFSETQ. This CDR3 region has 11 residues. V was pared by 4 bases and J by 5 bases, with 4 bases between. CDR3 in amino acids: CASSEDNEQFF. Here the CDR3 DNA reads TGCGCCAGCAGCGAGGACAATGAGCAGTTCTTC.

The chain employs TRBV29-1 and TRBJ2-7; TRBD1 aligns across 9 bases. Trimming took 7 bases from V and 3 from J; bases not matched to a gene: 4. Germline lookup yields CDR1 SQVTM and CDR2 ANQGSEA. This CDR3 spans 12 amino acids. The CDR3 coding sequence is TGCAGCGGACAGACAGGGGGCTACGAGCAGTACTTC. It codes for CSGQTGGYEQYF.

The chain employs TRBV7-8 and TRBJ2-7; tentative D call: TRBD1 (7 bases). CDR3 size: 15 residues. The germline gives CDR1 SGHVS, CDR2 FQNEAQ. V lost 6 bases, J lost 12 bases, and 27 bases lay in between. CDR3 DNA sequence: TGTGCCAGCAGGCGGGGAGGCGGGGACAGCCCGGGTAGGTACTTC. Its protein product is CASRRGGGDSPGRYF.

V gene TRBV29-1 combines with J gene TRBJ2-1; 7 nucleotides line up with TRBD1. Germline values: CDR1 SQVTM, CDR2 ANQGSEA. With V trimmed by 0 bases and J by 9 bases, 14 bases remained unmatched. The CDR3 has 16 residues. The CDR3 bases are TGCAGCGTTGAAGATCTTCCCCTCCTTACAGGGGTTGAGCAGTTCTTC. Translating gives CSVEDLPLLTGVEQFF.

This clone has only one observation. The chain is built from TRBV19 and TRBJ2-7; maybe TRBD1 (5 bases). The CDR3 contains 15 residues. Germline CDR1 is LNHDA and CDR2 is SQIVND (reference sequence). V lost 5 bases and J 2 bases, leaving 16 bases between the germline ends. CDR3 nucleotides: TGTGCCAGTAGTCCCTCGACAGAATTAACCTACGAGCAGTACTTC. It encodes CASSPSTELTYEQYF.

The chain links TRBV2 to TRBJ1-4, with TRBD1 identical over 7 bases. This CDR3 has 13 residues. Trimming took 8 bases from V and 5 from J; bases not matched to a gene: 5. The germline CDR1 and CDR2 sequences are SNHLY and FYNNEI. Here the CDR3 reads CASQGDKNEKLFF. The CDR3 region has the DNA TGTGCCAGCCAGGGGGATAAAAATGAAAAACTGTTTTTT.